These T cell receptor beta chains were read from a single sample in a study of blood T cell repertoires in COVID-19. Data came from immunoSEQ multiplex PCR; TCRdb stores just in-frame clones and leaves some out. The sample lists about 99,000 clones; about 90% were seen once. Sequencing used peripheral blood. The origin of the receptors is a human donor in a cohort sampled during active COVID-19. CDR3s include the opening cysteine and the closing phenylalanine or tryptophan. Each record gives: J gene, D gene, clone size, V gene, CDR3 length, CDR3 protein, CDR3 DNA. D genes are given only for firm matches. Rows may omit the clone size; those that give it use once, few, many or a size class.

TRBJ2-2 . . TRBV6-6 15 CATTQLGAVTGELFF TGTGCCACTACCCAACTGGGGGCGGTCACCGGGGAGCTGTTTTTT
TRBJ2-7 . . TRBV15 15 CATSRDPGESYEQYF TGTGCCACCAGCAGAGATCCAGGGGAATCCTACGAGCAGTACTTC
TRBJ1-1 TRBD1 . TRBV19 14 CASIEGQGRSKAFF TGTGCCAGTATCGAGGGACAGGGGCGGTCGAAAGCTTTCTTT
TRBJ2-1 TRBD2 . TRBV29-1 13 CSGGGSGKVEQFF TGCAGCGGCGGGGGTAGCGGGAAGGTTGAGCAGTTCTTC
TRBJ1-2 . . TRBV18 18 CASSPPGSPKTDRYGYTF TGTGCCAGCTCACCACCGGGTTCCCCAAAGACAGACCGCTATGGCTACACCTTC
TRBJ2-5 . . TRBV6-5 15 CASSLGGQFQETQYF TGTGCCAGCAGTCTCGGCGGACAGTTCCAAGAGACCCAGTACTTC
TRBJ2-7 TRBD1 once TRBV9 15 CASSVFPGQGYEQYF TGTGCCAGCAGCGTATTTCCGGGACAGGGCTACGAGCAGTACTTC
TRBJ2-4 TRBD2 . TRBV7-8 17 CASSSPAGLAGKNIQYF TGTGCCAGCAGCTCTCCCGCGGGACTAGCGGGAAAAAACATTCAGTACTTC
TRBJ1-4 . . TRBV3-1/TRBV3-2 15 CASSQGEGRNEKLFF TGTGCCAGCAGCCAAGGGGAGGGGAGAAATGAAAAACTGTTTTTT
TRBJ2-1 TRBD2 . TRBV27 15 CASSLSSGAYNEQFF TGTGCCAGCAGTTTATCTAGCGGGGCCTACAATGAGCAGTTCTTC
TRBJ1-5 . . TRBV28 15 CASRDMGLSNQPQHF TGTGCCAGCAGGGATATGGGCCTCAGCAATCAGCCCCAGCATTTT
TRBJ2-5 TRBD2 once TRBV10-3 17 CAISTSARETTQETQYF TGTGCCATCAGCACTAGTGCGCGGGAGACTACCCAAGAGACCCAGTACTTC
TRBJ2-5 . . TRBV5-1 13 CASNGAGQETQYF TGCGCCAGCAATGGGGCGGGGCAAGAGACCCAGTACTTC
TRBJ1-2 TRBD1 . TRBV7-9 14 CASSLVGTDYGYTF TGTGCCAGCAGCTTAGTCGGGACAGACTATGGCTACACCTTC
TRBJ1-1 TRBD1 . TRBV6-5 15 CASSLRTGGNTEAFF TGTGCCAGCAGTCTTAGGACAGGAGGGAACACTGAAGCTTTCTTT
TRBJ1-2 TRBD1 . TRBV28 13 CASSPGGVDGYTF TGTGCCAGCAGTCCAGGGGGCGTAGATGGCTACACCTTC
TRBJ1-1 TRBD1 . TRBV18 15 CASSLITGGNTEAFF TGTGCCAGCTCGCTTATCACAGGGGGGAACACTGAAGCTTTCTTT
TRBJ2-2 TRBD1 . TRBV7-9 19 CASSLKAGGAEENTGELFF TGTGCCAGCAGCTTAAAGGCAGGGGGCGCGGAAGAGAACACCGGGGAGCTGTTTTTT
TRBJ2-5 . . TRBV5-1 17 CASSPTTDSELQETQYF TGCGCCAGCAGCCCCACCACGGACTCCGAACTTCAAGAGACCCAGTACTTC
TRBJ1-1 TRBD1 . TRBV5-6 15 CASSRTGGSYTEAFF TGTGCCAGCAGCAGGACAGGGGGGTCGTACACTGAAGCTTTCTTT
TRBJ1-2 TRBD1 . TRBV6-5 14 CASRPQTGYYGYTF TGTGCCAGCAGACCCCAGACAGGGTACTATGGCTACACCTTC
TRBJ2-3 . few TRBV28 13 CASSGQSTDTQYF TGTGCCAGCAGCGGACAGAGCACAGATACGCAGTATTTT
TRBJ1-6 . . TRBV28 15 CASSLMTKYNSPLHF TGTGCCAGCAGTTTAATGACAAAATATAATTCACCCCTCCACTTT
TRBJ2-7 . . TRBV4-1 14 CASSQVGRSYEQYF TGCGCCAGCAGCCAAGTAGGGAGATCCTACGAGCAGTACTTC
TRBJ2-7 TRBD2 . TRBV15 17 CATSRESLAGVSYEQYF TGTGCCACCAGCAGAGAAAGCCTAGCGGGAGTTTCCTACGAGCAGTACTTC
TRBJ1-2 TRBD1 . TRBV10-2 15 CASSESPRGLYGYTF TGCGCCAGCAGTGAGTCACCAAGGGGGCTTTATGGCTACACCTTC
TRBJ1-2 TRBD1 few TRBV4-2 14 CASSPGQANYGYTF TGTGCCAGCAGCCCCGGACAGGCTAACTATGGCTACACCTTC
TRBJ2-7 . once TRBV28 14 CASSFYGGDYEQYF TGTGCCAGCAGTTTTTATGGAGGCGACTACGAGCAGTACTTC
TRBJ1-5 TRBD1 . TRBV28 24 CASSSGWGLSLLGQGLYSNQPQHF TGTGCCAGCAGTTCGGGGTGGGGGTTATCCCTTCTGGGACAGGGACTTTATAGCAATCAGCCCCAGCATTTT
TRBJ1-4 . . TRBV5-4 15 CASSDTRIGNEKLFF TGTGCCAGCAGCGACACACGGATCGGTAATGAAAAACTGTTTTTT
TRBJ2-1 . . TRBV6-5 15 CASSYERDTYNEQFF TGTGCCAGCAGTTACGAACGCGATACCTACAATGAGCAGTTCTTC
TRBJ2-7 . . TRBV3-1/TRBV3-2 19 CASSQGGFSRGGMTYEQYF TGTGCCAGCAGCCAAGGGGGGTTTTCAAGGGGCGGGATGACCTACGAGCAGTACTTC
TRBJ1-5 TRBD1 . TRBV6-6 12 CASTQGDQPQHF TGTGCCAGCACCCAGGGGGATCAGCCCCAGCATTTT
TRBJ2-3 . . TRBV24-1 15 CATSDRGLKTDTQYF TGTGCCACCAGTGACCGCGGACTCAAGACAGATACGCAGTATTTT
TRBJ2-5 TRBD1 once TRBV27 16 CASSTFDRGLQETQYF TGTGCCAGCAGCACCTTCGACAGGGGGCTTCAAGAGACCCAGTACTTC
TRBJ1-2 TRBD1 . TRBV15 13 CATSRDNRGGYTF TGTGCCACCAGCAGAGATAACAGGGGAGGCTACACCTTC
TRBJ1-1 TRBD1 . TRBV11-2 15 CASSSADRGNTEAFF TGTGCCAGCAGCTCCGCTGACAGGGGGAACACTGAAGCTTTCTTT
TRBJ1-6 . few TRBV5-4 15 CASSYGQPQDSPLHF TGTGCCAGCAGCTACGGACAGCCTCAAGATTCACCCCTCCACTTT
TRBJ1-3 . . TRBV9 19 CASSVGIPGMAHSGNTIYF TGTGCCAGCAGCGTAGGGATACCCGGGATGGCTCACTCTGGAAACACCATATATTTT
TRBJ2-7 . . TRBV7-2 14 CASSYGRQAYEQYF TGTGCCAGCAGTTACGGGAGACAAGCCTACGAGCAGTACTTC
TRBJ1-2 . . TRBV7-8 14 CASSSTQRNYGYTF TGTGCCAGCAGCTCAACACAGAGAAACTATGGCTACACCTTC
TRBJ1-2 TRBD1 . TRBV10-2 15 CASSQTGVYNYGYTF TGCGCCAGCAGTCAGACAGGGGTATATAACTATGGCTACACCTTC
TRBJ2-1 TRBD2 . TRBV11-2 16 CASSLNPSGNYNEQFF TGTGCCAGCAGCTTAAACCCTAGCGGGAACTACAATGAGCAGTTCTTC
TRBJ1-1 TRBD1 few TRBV28 14 CASRPSQGAPEAFF TGTGCCAGCAGACCATCCCAGGGGGCCCCTGAAGCTTTCTTT
TRBJ2-3 TRBD2 . TRBV24-1 17 CATRSTSGGTNTDTQYF TGTGCCACCAGGTCGACTAGCGGGGGGACTAACACAGATACGCAGTATTTT
TRBJ2-5 . . TRBV21-1 14 CASSKDVVGEAQYF TGTGCCAGCAGCAAAGATGTGGTGGGTGAGGCCCAGTACTTC
TRBJ1-4 TRBD1 . TRBV7-9 14 CASSSPRGNEKLFF TGTGCCAGCAGCTCCCCCAGGGGGAATGAAAAACTGTTTTTT
TRBJ1-1 TRBD1 . TRBV28 14 CASSYRGTNTEAFF TGTGCCAGCAGTTACAGGGGGACGAACACTGAAGCTTTCTTT
TRBJ2-1 TRBD2 . TRBV20-1 15 CSASSARGGRNEQFF TGCAGTGCTAGTTCTGCGCGGGGGGGCCGGAATGAGCAGTTCTTC